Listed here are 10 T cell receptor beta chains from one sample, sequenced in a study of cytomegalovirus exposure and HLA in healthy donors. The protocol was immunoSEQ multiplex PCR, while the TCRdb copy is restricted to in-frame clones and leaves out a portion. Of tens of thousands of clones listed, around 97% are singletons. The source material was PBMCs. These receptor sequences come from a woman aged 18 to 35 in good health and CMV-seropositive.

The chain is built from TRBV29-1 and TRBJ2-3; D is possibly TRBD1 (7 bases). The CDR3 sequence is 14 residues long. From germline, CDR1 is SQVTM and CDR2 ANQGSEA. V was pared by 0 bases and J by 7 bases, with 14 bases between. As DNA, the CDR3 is TGCAGCGTTGAAGAGGGCAGGGGGAGGAATACGCAGTATTTT. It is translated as CSVEEGRGRNTQYF.

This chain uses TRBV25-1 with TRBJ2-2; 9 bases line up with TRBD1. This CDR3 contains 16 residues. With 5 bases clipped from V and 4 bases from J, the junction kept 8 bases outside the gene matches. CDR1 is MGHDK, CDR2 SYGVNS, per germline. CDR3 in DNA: TGTGCCAGCAGTATTCCGGGACAGGGAGGCACCGGGGAGCTGTTTTTT. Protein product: CASSIPGQGGTGELFF.

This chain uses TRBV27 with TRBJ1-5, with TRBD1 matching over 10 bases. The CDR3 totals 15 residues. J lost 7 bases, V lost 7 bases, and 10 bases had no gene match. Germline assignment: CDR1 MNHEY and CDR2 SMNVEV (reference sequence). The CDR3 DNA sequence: TGTGCCAGCAAACCCACGGGGGACAGGGGCCAGCCCCAGCATTTT. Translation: CASKPTGDRGQPQHF.

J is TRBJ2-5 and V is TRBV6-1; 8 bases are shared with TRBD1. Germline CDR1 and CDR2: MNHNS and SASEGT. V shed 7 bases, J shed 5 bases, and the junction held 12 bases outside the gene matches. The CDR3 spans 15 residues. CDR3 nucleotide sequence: TGTGCCAGCAACCCTACAGGGGGGCCCCGGGAGACCCAGTACTTC. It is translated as CASNPTGGPRETQYF.

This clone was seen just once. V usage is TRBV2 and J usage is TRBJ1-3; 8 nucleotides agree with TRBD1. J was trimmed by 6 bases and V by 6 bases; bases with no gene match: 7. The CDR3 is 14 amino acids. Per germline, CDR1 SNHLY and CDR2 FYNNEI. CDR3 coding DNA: TGTGCCAGCAGCGACCCGGGACAGGCAAACACCATATATTTT. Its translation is CASSDPGQANTIYF.

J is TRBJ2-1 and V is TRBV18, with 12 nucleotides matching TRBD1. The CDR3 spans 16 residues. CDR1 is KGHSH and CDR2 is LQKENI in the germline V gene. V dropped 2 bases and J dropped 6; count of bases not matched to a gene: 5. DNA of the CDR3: TGTGCCAGCTCACCAGCGGGACAGGGGGCGAGCAATGAGCAGTTCTTC. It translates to CASSPAGQGASNEQFF.

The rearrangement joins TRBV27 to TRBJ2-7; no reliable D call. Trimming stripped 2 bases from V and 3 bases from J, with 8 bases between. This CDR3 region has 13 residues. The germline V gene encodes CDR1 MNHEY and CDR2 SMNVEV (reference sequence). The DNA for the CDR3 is TGTGCCAGCAGTTTAGGGCCAGTCTACGAGCAGTACTTC. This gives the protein CASSLGPVYEQYF.

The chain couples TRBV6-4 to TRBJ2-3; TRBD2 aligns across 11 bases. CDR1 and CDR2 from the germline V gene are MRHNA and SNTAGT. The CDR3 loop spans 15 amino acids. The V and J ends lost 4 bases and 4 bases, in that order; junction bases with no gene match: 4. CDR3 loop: CASSATSGTPDTQYF. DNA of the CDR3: TGTGCCAGCAGTGCGACTAGCGGGACCCCAGATACGCAGTATTTT.

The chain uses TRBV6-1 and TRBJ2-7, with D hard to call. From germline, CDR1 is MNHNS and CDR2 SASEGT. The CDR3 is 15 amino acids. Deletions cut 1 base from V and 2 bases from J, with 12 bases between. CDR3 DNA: TGTGCCAGCAGTGAAGGTTTTGACGGAGCCTACGAGCAGTACTTC. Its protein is CASSEGFDGAYEQYF.

The CDR3 spells CASSARQGARTEAFF. The CDR3 coding sequence is TGTGCCAGCAGCGCGCGCCAGGGGGCGCGAACTGAAGCTTTCTTT. The chain employs TRBV11-2 and TRBJ1-1; 8 positions match TRBD1. CDR1 and CDR2 (germline): SGHAT, FQNNGV. V lost 5 bases, J lost 5 bases, and 10 bases stayed unmatched. The CDR3 loop spans 15 amino acids.